Only one count was recorded for the clone carrying this TCR beta chain. This CDR3 is also generated by other DNA sequences in the sample. This CDR3 is 16 amino acids long. Trimming cost V 3 bases and J 2 bases, with 17 bases left between them. Looked up from germline, CDR1 is MNHNY and CDR2 is SVGAGI (reference sequence). This record comes from a study of immune evolution from preneoplasia to lung adenocarcinoma. Clones were sequenced by immunoSEQ multiplex PCR, and TCRdb holds only the in-frame ones, with some missing. The sample lists under 2,000 clones, approximately 80% occurring once. Material for sequencing was FFPE atypical adenomatous hyperplasia tissue from the lung. The subset was: atypical adenomatous hyperplasia (AAH), lung preneoplasia. The chain links TRBV6-6 to TRBJ2-7, with D hard to call. This clonotype was sampled from a person aged 65 to 85 with lung adenocarcinoma. The CDR3 DNA sequence: TGTGCCAGCAGTTATGGAGAGCGACGGCCAACCTACGAGCAGTACTTC. Its translation is CASSYGERRPTYEQYF.